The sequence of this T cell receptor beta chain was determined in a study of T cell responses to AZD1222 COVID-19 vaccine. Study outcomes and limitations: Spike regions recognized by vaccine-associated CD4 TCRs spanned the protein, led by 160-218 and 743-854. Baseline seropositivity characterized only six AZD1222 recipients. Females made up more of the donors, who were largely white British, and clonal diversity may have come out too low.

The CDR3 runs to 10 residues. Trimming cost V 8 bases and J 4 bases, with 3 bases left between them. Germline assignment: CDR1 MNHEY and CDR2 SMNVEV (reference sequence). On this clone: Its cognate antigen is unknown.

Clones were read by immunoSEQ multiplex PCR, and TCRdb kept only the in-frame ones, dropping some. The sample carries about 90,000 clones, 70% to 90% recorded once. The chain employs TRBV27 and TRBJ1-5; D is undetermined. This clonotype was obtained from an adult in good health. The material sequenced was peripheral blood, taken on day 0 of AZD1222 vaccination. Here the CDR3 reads CASGNQPQHF. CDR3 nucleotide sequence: TGTGCCAGCGGAAATCAGCCCCAGCATTTT.